A selection of T cell receptor beta chains follows, all from one sample in a study of T cells in Graves' hyperthyroidism and ophthalmopathy. MiXCR, run by TCRdb on the multiplex PCR reads, gives a single entry per CDR3 protein. The sample holds about 600,000 distinct CDR3 sequences, 16% seen once. Specimen: blood. These receptor sequences come from a woman aged 40 to 50 with Graves' ophthalmopathy. Both conserved end residues are part of each CDR3. The order of the fields is clone size, D gene, J gene, V gene, CDR3 DNA, CDR3 protein. A D gene is named only where the DNA matches it firmly. Expanded clones get a size class; other rows say once, few or many, or leave the size out.

clone_size: .; d_call: .; j_call: TRBJ1-4; v_call: TRBV2; cdr3_nt: TGTGCCAGCAGTACAACGGTTGACAGTTACGAAAAACTGTTTTTT; cdr3_aa: CASSTTVDSYEKLFF
clone_size: .; d_call: .; j_call: TRBJ1-1; v_call: TRBV6-2/TRBV6-3; cdr3_nt: TGTGCCAGCGGGTTCATGCTCAGGCTCACTGAAGCTTTCTTT; cdr3_aa: CASGFMLRLTEAFF
clone_size: many; d_call: .; j_call: TRBJ2-1; v_call: TRBV6-1; cdr3_nt: TGTGCCAGCAGTGAGAACATCAAGGAGCAGTTCTTC; cdr3_aa: CASSENIKEQFF
clone_size: many; d_call: TRBD1; j_call: TRBJ2-1; v_call: TRBV28; cdr3_nt: TGTGCCAGCAGTTTTCAGGGCAGGGGGAATGAGCAGTTCTTC; cdr3_aa: CASSFQGRGNEQFF
clone_size: .; d_call: TRBD1; j_call: TRBJ1-2; v_call: TRBV6-1; cdr3_nt: TGTGCCAGCAGTTCGTTAGGAGGGGGCGCGGAAGATTATGGCTACACCTTC; cdr3_aa: CASSSLGGGAEDYGYTF
clone_size: many; d_call: .; j_call: TRBJ1-6; v_call: TRBV3-1; cdr3_nt: TGTGCCAGCAGCTCCCAAAGTCTGTACAGGGCTGTATATTCACCCCTCCACTTT; cdr3_aa: CASSSQSLYRAVYSPLHF
clone_size: many; d_call: TRBD2; j_call: TRBJ2-1; v_call: TRBV20-1; cdr3_nt: TGCAGTGCTAGAGTCGGGAGGAGGGGCTACTACAATGAGCAGTTCTTC; cdr3_aa: CSARVGRRGYYNEQFF
clone_size: many; d_call: .; j_call: TRBJ1-5; v_call: TRBV30; cdr3_nt: TGTGCCTGGAGTGTACCCAGCCCCAGTTATAGCAATCAGCCCCAGCATTTT; cdr3_aa: CAWSVPSPSYSNQPQHF
clone_size: .; d_call: TRBD1; j_call: TRBJ2-2; v_call: TRBV12-3/TRBV12-4; cdr3_nt: TGTGCCAGCAGCCCAGACAGGGCCGGGGAGCTGTTTTTT; cdr3_aa: CASSPDRAGELFF
clone_size: few; d_call: .; j_call: TRBJ1-3; v_call: TRBV3-1; cdr3_nt: TGTGCCAGCAGCCAAAACAGGGAAGGGAACACCATATATTTT; cdr3_aa: CASSQNREGNTIYF
clone_size: many; d_call: TRBD1; j_call: TRBJ1-1; v_call: TRBV6-1; cdr3_nt: TGTGCCAGCAGCCCACAGGGGGCAAAGACTGAAGCTTTCTTT; cdr3_aa: CASSPQGAKTEAFF
clone_size: many; d_call: .; j_call: TRBJ2-1; v_call: TRBV5-1; cdr3_nt: TGCGCCAGCAGCCAACGACAGACCTCCTACAATGAGCAGTTCTTC; cdr3_aa: CASSQRQTSYNEQFF
clone_size: .; d_call: .; j_call: TRBJ1-6; v_call: TRBV15; cdr3_nt: TGTGCCACCAGCTCGTACCCCACTTATAATTCACCCCTCCACTTT; cdr3_aa: CATSSYPTYNSPLHF
clone_size: .; d_call: .; j_call: TRBJ2-3; v_call: TRBV29-1; cdr3_nt: TGCAGCGTTGAAGCCCGAGGGGGGGGCATAGATACGCAGTATTTT; cdr3_aa: CSVEARGGGIDTQYF
clone_size: few; d_call: .; j_call: TRBJ2-3; v_call: TRBV7-2; cdr3_nt: TGTGCCAGCAGCTTTACTCCCTTGGGGGCAGATACGCAGTATTTT; cdr3_aa: CASSFTPLGADTQYF
clone_size: few; d_call: .; j_call: TRBJ2-7; v_call: TRBV5-1; cdr3_nt: TGCGCCAGCAGCGCCGGGACCTCCTACAAGCAGTACTTC; cdr3_aa: CASSAGTSYKQYF
clone_size: .; d_call: TRBD2; j_call: TRBJ2-1; v_call: TRBV20-1; cdr3_nt: TGCAGTGCTAGAGAGGGCGTTGGGCAGGGAGCGGGGGAGCAGTTCTTC; cdr3_aa: CSAREGVGQGAGEQFF
clone_size: many; d_call: .; j_call: TRBJ2-4; v_call: TRBV5-1; cdr3_nt: TGCGCCAGCAGCTTGGTTGCGGGGCTAGCCAAAAACATTCAGTACTTC; cdr3_aa: CASSLVAGLAKNIQYF
clone_size: .; d_call: .; j_call: TRBJ2-3; v_call: TRBV6-1; cdr3_nt: TGTGCCAGCAGCCTCTTTGGGACACCAGGCACAGATACGCAGTATTTT; cdr3_aa: CASSLFGTPGTDTQYF
clone_size: many; d_call: .; j_call: TRBJ2-6; v_call: TRBV6-1; cdr3_nt: TGTGCCAGCAGTGGGACGGAGCTCGGTGGGGCCAACGTCCTGACTTTC; cdr3_aa: CASSGTELGGANVLTF
clone_size: .; d_call: TRBD1; j_call: TRBJ2-2; v_call: TRBV5-5; cdr3_nt: TGTGCCAGCAGCCCAGCCGGGACAGGGGGGACCGGGGAGCTGTTTTTT; cdr3_aa: CASSPAGTGGTGELFF
clone_size: .; d_call: TRBD1; j_call: TRBJ2-1; v_call: TRBV12-3/TRBV12-4; cdr3_nt: TGTGCCAGCAGTTTATCCCAGGGGGCTTTGGTTGAGCAGTTCTTC; cdr3_aa: CASSLSQGALVEQFF
clone_size: few; d_call: TRBD1; j_call: TRBJ2-2; v_call: TRBV19; cdr3_nt: TGTGCCAGTAGTAGAGAAGTGACAGGGCCCACCGGGGAGCTGTTTTTT; cdr3_aa: CASSREVTGPTGELFF
clone_size: .; d_call: .; j_call: TRBJ2-3; v_call: TRBV19; cdr3_nt: TGTGCCAGTGGATCTAGCACAGATACGCAGTATTTT; cdr3_aa: CASGSSTDTQYF
clone_size: .; d_call: TRBD1; j_call: TRBJ2-6; v_call: TRBV2; cdr3_nt: TGTGCCAGCAGTGAAGCGGGGAAGGGGGCGAGTGGGGCCAACGTCCCGACTTTC; cdr3_aa: CASSEAGKGASGANVPTF
clone_size: few; d_call: TRBD2; j_call: TRBJ2-2; v_call: TRBV3-1; cdr3_nt: TGTGCCAGCAGCCAAGATGTCAGACTAGCGGGAAACACCGGGGAGCTGTTTTTT; cdr3_aa: CASSQDVRLAGNTGELFF
clone_size: .; d_call: TRBD1; j_call: TRBJ2-6; v_call: TRBV3-1; cdr3_nt: TGTGCCAGCAGCCAAGTTCCAGGGGGCACTGGGGCCAACGTCCTGACTTTC; cdr3_aa: CASSQVPGGTGANVLTF
clone_size: many; d_call: .; j_call: TRBJ1-4; v_call: TRBV18; cdr3_nt: TGTGCCAGCTCACCCCGAGTTGCAACTAATGAAAAACTGTTTTTT; cdr3_aa: CASSPRVATNEKLFF
clone_size: few; d_call: .; j_call: TRBJ1-1; v_call: TRBV29-1; cdr3_nt: TGCAGCGTTGCAGGTAGGAACACTGAAGCTTTCTTT; cdr3_aa: CSVAGRNTEAFF
clone_size: few; d_call: TRBD2; j_call: TRBJ2-5; v_call: TRBV20-1; cdr3_nt: TGCAGTGCTAGTGGACTAGCAGAAGAGACCCAGTACTTC; cdr3_aa: CSASGLAEETQYF
clone_size: .; d_call: TRBD1; j_call: TRBJ2-1; v_call: TRBV11-1; cdr3_nt: TGTGCCAGCAGCCATCGACAGGGGGCGTCCTACAATGAGCAGTTCTTC; cdr3_aa: CASSHRQGASYNEQFF
clone_size: few; d_call: .; j_call: TRBJ2-5; v_call: TRBV5-6; cdr3_nt: TGTGCCAGCAGCTTGGCCGGGTGGGGGTCTGCTGAGACCCAGTACTTC; cdr3_aa: CASSLAGWGSAETQYF
clone_size: many; d_call: .; j_call: TRBJ2-2; v_call: TRBV7-2; cdr3_nt: TGTGCCAGCACTCCCTGGACGGGCGCCGGGGAGCTGTTTTTT; cdr3_aa: CASTPWTGAGELFF
clone_size: many; d_call: .; j_call: TRBJ2-7; v_call: TRBV5-4; cdr3_nt: TGTGCCAGCAGCTTAGGGGGGGTCAGTCTCCCCTACGAGCAGTACTTC; cdr3_aa: CASSLGGVSLPYEQYF
clone_size: many; d_call: .; j_call: TRBJ2-1; v_call: TRBV7-9; cdr3_nt: TGTGCCAGCAGCTTAGGACTACCGAGCTCCTACAATGAGCAGTTCTTC; cdr3_aa: CASSLGLPSSYNEQFF
clone_size: .; d_call: TRBD1; j_call: TRBJ2-3; v_call: TRBV29-1; cdr3_nt: TGCAGCGCAACAGGGGCAGATACGCAGTATTTT; cdr3_aa: CSATGADTQYF
clone_size: .; d_call: TRBD1; j_call: TRBJ1-2; v_call: TRBV20-1; cdr3_nt: TGCAGTGCTAGAGATTCGGAGGGGGCGACCTATGGCTACACCTTC; cdr3_aa: CSARDSEGATYGYTF
clone_size: many; d_call: .; j_call: TRBJ2-3; v_call: TRBV3-1; cdr3_nt: TGTGCCAGCAGCCAAGTGGTCCACACAGATACGCAGTATTTT; cdr3_aa: CASSQVVHTDTQYF
clone_size: .; d_call: TRBD1; j_call: TRBJ1-5; v_call: TRBV20-1; cdr3_nt: TGCAGTGCTAGAGATCCAGGGGGCGGCTCGAATCAGCCCCAGCATTTT; cdr3_aa: CSARDPGGGSNQPQHF
clone_size: few; d_call: .; j_call: TRBJ1-1; v_call: TRBV14; cdr3_nt: TGTGCCAGCAGCCACAGGGGAATGGGTGGGGACACTGAAGCTTTCTTT; cdr3_aa: CASSHRGMGGDTEAFF